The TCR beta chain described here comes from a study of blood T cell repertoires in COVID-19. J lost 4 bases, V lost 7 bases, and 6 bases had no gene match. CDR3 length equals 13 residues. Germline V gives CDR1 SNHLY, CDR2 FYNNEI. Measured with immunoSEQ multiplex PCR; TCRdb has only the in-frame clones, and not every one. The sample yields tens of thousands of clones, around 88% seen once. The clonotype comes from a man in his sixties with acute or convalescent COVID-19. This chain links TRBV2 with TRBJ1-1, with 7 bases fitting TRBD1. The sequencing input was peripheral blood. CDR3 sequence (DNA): TGTGCCAGCAAGGGGGCTGTTGGCACTGAAGCTTTCTTT. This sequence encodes CASKGAVGTEAFF.